This paragraph reports one T cell receptor (beta chain). The CDR3 loop spans 16 amino acids. Germline V gene data show CDR1 as MGHRA and CDR2 as YSYEKL. The ends lost 0 bases at V and 4 bases at J; junction bases unmatched: 5. This specimen belongs to a study of blood T cell repertoires in COVID-19. Across the study: Sample material is recorded as cDNA or gDNA derived from T cells, B-cell-depleted T cells, or PBMCs.

Authors' analysis steps: Cell counts per sample came from amplifying reference gene primers. Only in-frame clones appear in the TCRdb table, and some are missing; sequencing was by immunoSEQ multiplex PCR. Clonal size and the V and J genes are those of that table, whereas D and trimming came from the DNA. Of about 70,000 clones listed, about four fifths are singletons. This clonotype originated in a woman older than 75 with active or convalescent COVID-19. This rearrangement joins TRBV4-1 to TRBJ1-2; 10 bases agree with TRBD1. Sequenced: peripheral blood. The CDR3 nucleotides are TGCGCCAGCAGCCAAGATCTGACAGGGGGCTTCTATGGCTACACCTTC. It is translated as CASSQDLTGGFYGYTF.